The entry below gives a single TCR beta chain sequence along with its context. Its antigen is unknown. Regarding treatment: some 20 received Ad26.COV2.S at low or high dose, single or two shots; roughly five received placebo; per-sample allocation not given. Day 63 after the first injection of vaccine or placebo was the sampling time. An Ad26 vector was used to express Wuhan-strain SARS-CoV-2 spike as the vaccine. Profiling relied on immunoSEQ multiplex PCR, and the TCRdb table lists in-frame clones only, not all of them. Among about 330,000 clones listed, 90% were seen once. This entry belongs to a study of Ad26.COV2.S vaccination and SARS-CoV-2 variants. Study results and caveats: Placebo recipients showed lower spike-specific TCR breadth than vaccinees.

The germline V and J ends were trimmed by 5 bases and 0 bases, with 29 bases remaining between them. CDR1 and CDR2 from the germline V gene are WSHSY and SAAADI. This CDR3 region has 21 residues. This clonotype was sampled from a person between 18 and 65 years old who received the Ad26.COV2.S COVID-19 vaccine or a placebo. The material was peripheral blood, obtained in a trial of Ad26.COV2.S vaccine versus placebo. This chain joins TRBV10-2 and TRBJ1-5; D gene uncertain. CDR3 coding DNA: TGCGCCAGCAGTCAACTGGGTGTTGGCTTGAATCAGCGGTATAGCAATCAGCCCCAGCATTTT. This sequence encodes CASSQLGVGLNQRYSNQPQHF.